A selection of T cell receptor beta chains follows, all from one sample in a study of shared clonotypes between healthy human individuals. Here immunoSEQ multiplex PCR was the method, and the copy in TCRdb shows in-frame clones only, minus some. The sample lists 2 million to 2.5 million clones, roughly 90% occurring once. What was sequenced was naive CD4+ T cells from PBMCs. The receptors come from a man aged 18 to 35 in good health. Some clones in this sample may be carry-over from other donors' samples. The CDR3 runs from the conserved cysteine through the conserved F or W. D genes are given only for firm matches. Rows may omit the clone size; those that give it use once, few, many or a size class.

J: TRBJ2-7; size: -; D: TRBD1; V: TRBV5-1; CDR3: CASNTGGLGYEQYF; DNA: TGCGCCAGCAACACAGGGGGCTTGGGCTACGAGCAGTACTTC
J: TRBJ2-1; size: -; D: TRBD2; V: TRBV7-9; CDR3: CASSLPSGSREGYNEQFF; DNA: TGTGCCAGCAGCCTTCCCTCCGGGTCTAGGGAGGGCTACAATGAGCAGTTCTTC
J: TRBJ1-5; size: -; D: TRBD1; V: TRBV7-9; CDR3: CASSLGQGPNNQPQHF; DNA: TGTGCCAGCAGCCTAGGACAGGGGCCAAACAATCAGCCCCAGCATTTT
J: TRBJ2-5; size: -; D: -; V: TRBV2; CDR3: CASSAVFVETQYF; DNA: TGTGCCAGCAGTGCTGTGTTTGTAGAGACCCAGTACTTC
J: TRBJ1-1; size: -; D: -; V: TRBV9; CDR3: CASSVGRMNTEAFF; DNA: TGTGCCAGCAGCGTTGGACGGATGAACACTGAAGCTTTCTTT
J: TRBJ2-2; size: -; D: TRBD1; V: TRBV6-6; CDR3: CASSPLDRARAGELFF; DNA: TGTGCCAGCAGTCCATTGGACAGGGCGAGGGCCGGGGAGCTGTTTTTT
J: TRBJ1-1; size: -; D: -; V: TRBV5-4; CDR3: CASSLGQQWNTEAFF; DNA: TGTGCCAGCAGCTTAGGACAGCAATGGAACACTGAAGCTTTCTTT
J: TRBJ1-2; size: -; D: TRBD1; V: TRBV6-5; CDR3: CASSRHGQGGYGYTF; DNA: TGTGCCAGCAGTCGTCACGGACAGGGCGGGTATGGCTACACCTTC
J: TRBJ1-2; size: -; D: TRBD1; V: TRBV19; CDR3: CASSLRTGFNYGYTF; DNA: TGTGCCAGTAGTCTTAGGACAGGATTCAACTATGGCTACACCTTC
J: TRBJ1-4; size: -; D: -; V: TRBV15; CDR3: CATSRARTDEKLFF; DNA: TGTGCCACCAGCAGGGCCCGGACGGATGAAAAACTGTTTTTT
J: TRBJ2-7; size: -; D: TRBD1; V: TRBV5-1; CDR3: CASQVNRGEPYEQYF; DNA: TGCGCCAGCCAAGTCAACAGGGGAGAACCCTACGAGCAGTACTTC
J: TRBJ2-1; size: -; D: TRBD1; V: TRBV7-9; CDR3: CASSLRPGQGQFF; DNA: TGTGCCAGCAGCCTACGCCCGGGACAGGGACAGTTCTTC
J: TRBJ1-4; size: -; D: -; V: TRBV5-4; CDR3: CASSLGVGAGRELFF; DNA: TGTGCCAGCAGCTTGGGGGTCGGGGCAGGGAGAGAACTGTTTTTT
J: TRBJ2-6; size: -; D: TRBD1; V: TRBV19; CDR3: CASSNPGQGAPWLVGANVLTF; DNA: TGTGCCAGTAGTAACCCGGGACAGGGGGCGCCGTGGCTTGTTGGGGCCAACGTCCTGACTTTC
J: TRBJ2-7; size: -; D: TRBD1; V: TRBV28; CDR3: CASSETRGTGVVYEQYF; DNA: TGTGCCAGCAGCGAGACCCGCGGGACAGGGGTTGTTTACGAGCAGTACTTC
J: TRBJ2-3; size: -; D: -; V: TRBV28; CDR3: CASSSGDADTQYF; DNA: TGTGCCAGCAGTTCGGGGGATGCAGATACGCAGTATTTT
J: TRBJ1-4; size: -; D: TRBD1; V: TRBV7-2; CDR3: CASSPDRYNEKLFF; DNA: TGTGCCAGCAGCCCGGACAGGTATAATGAAAAACTGTTTTTT
J: TRBJ2-7; size: -; D: TRBD2; V: TRBV4-1; CDR3: CASSRGSPYEQYF; DNA: TGCGCCAGCAGCCGCGGGAGCCCCTACGAGCAGTACTTC
J: TRBJ2-1; size: -; D: TRBD2; V: TRBV7-2; CDR3: CASSLAGTSGVWNEQFF; DNA: TGTGCCAGCAGCTTAGCAGGGACTAGCGGGGTTTGGAATGAGCAGTTCTTC
J: TRBJ1-3; size: -; D: -; V: TRBV30; CDR3: CAWSVMGLGNTIYF; DNA: TGTGCCTGGAGTGTCATGGGATTGGGAAACACCATATATTTT
J: TRBJ1-1; size: few; D: -; V: TRBV29-1; CDR3: CSVAGAYGNTEAFF; DNA: TGCAGCGTTGCGGGGGCTTATGGGAACACTGAAGCTTTCTTT
J: TRBJ2-2; size: -; D: -; V: TRBV9; CDR3: CASYPGGAVVGELFF; DNA: TGTGCCAGTTACCCTGGGGGAGCGGTGGTCGGGGAGCTGTTTTTT
J: TRBJ1-3; size: -; D: -; V: TRBV5-1; CDR3: CASSLDSPRDTIYF; DNA: TGCGCCAGCAGCTTGGATTCCCCGAGGGACACCATATATTTT
J: TRBJ2-3; size: -; D: -; V: TRBV28; CDR3: CASRGSGTPSTDTQYF; DNA: TGTGCCAGCAGAGGTAGCGGAACCCCTAGCACAGATACGCAGTATTTT
J: TRBJ1-2; size: -; D: TRBD1; V: TRBV5-1; CDR3: CASSIGTGSVYTF; DNA: TGCGCCAGCAGCATTGGGACAGGGTCTGTCTACACCTTC
J: TRBJ1-2; size: few; D: -; V: TRBV4-1; CDR3: CASSPERTRGYTF; DNA: TGCGCCAGCAGCCCCGAACGGACTCGTGGCTACACCTTC
J: TRBJ1-5; size: -; D: -; V: TRBV2; CDR3: CASSVNQPQHF; DNA: TGTGCCAGCAGCGTGAATCAGCCCCAGCATTTT
J: TRBJ2-1; size: once; D: -; V: TRBV6-6; CDR3: CASSYRIQNSYNEQFF; DNA: TGTGCCAGCAGTTACCGGATTCAGAATTCCTACAATGAGCAGTTCTTC
J: TRBJ1-2; size: -; D: TRBD1; V: TRBV11-2; CDR3: CASSSQGANYGYTF; DNA: TGTGCCAGCAGCTCCCAGGGGGCAAACTATGGCTACACCTTC
J: TRBJ2-6; size: -; D: TRBD1; V: TRBV4-3; CDR3: CASSQDTGGLFSGANVLTF; DNA: TGCGCCAGCAGCCAAGATACAGGGGGTCTTTTCTCTGGGGCCAACGTCCTGACTTTC
J: TRBJ1-5; size: -; D: -; V: TRBV28; CDR3: CASSLHASNQPQHF; DNA: TGTGCCAGCAGTTTACATGCTAGCAATCAGCCCCAGCATTTT
J: TRBJ2-5; size: -; D: TRBD2; V: TRBV5-6; CDR3: CASSLWREWGETQYF; DNA: TGTGCCAGCAGCTTGTGGCGGGAGTGGGGAGAGACCCAGTACTTC
J: TRBJ2-7; size: -; D: -; V: TRBV18; CDR3: CASSPDTEQYF; DNA: TGTGCCAGCTCACCTGACACAGAGCAGTACTTC
J: TRBJ2-5; size: -; D: -; V: TRBV7-2; CDR3: CASSHGTEETQYF; DNA: TGTGCCAGCAGCCACGGGACGGAAGAGACCCAGTACTTC
J: TRBJ2-3; size: -; D: -; V: TRBV5-1; CDR3: CASSLVSGFTDTQYF; DNA: TGCGCCAGCAGCTTGGTTTCGGGCTTCACAGATACGCAGTATTTT
J: TRBJ1-2; size: few; D: TRBD1; V: TRBV6-5; CDR3: CASRQGQGGYTF; DNA: TGTGCCAGCAGACAAGGACAGGGTGGCTACACCTTC
J: TRBJ1-6; size: -; D: -; V: TRBV4-3; CDR3: CASSQDRRGRGNSPLHF; DNA: TGCGCCAGCAGCCAAGATAGGCGGGGAAGGGGTAATTCACCCCTCCACTTT
J: TRBJ1-5; size: -; D: -; V: TRBV4-3; CDR3: CASSQDPYQPQHF; DNA: TGCGCCAGCAGCCAAGACCCTTATCAGCCCCAGCATTTT
J: TRBJ2-1; size: once; D: TRBD2; V: TRBV5-1; CDR3: CASSLIAGAHNEQFF; DNA: TGCGCCAGCAGCTTGATAGCGGGAGCACACAATGAGCAGTTCTTC
J: TRBJ2-2; size: -; D: -; V: TRBV19; CDR3: CASRRDTYTGELFF; DNA: TGTGCCAGTAGGCGGGACACGTACACCGGGGAGCTGTTTTTT
J: TRBJ2-7; size: -; D: -; V: TRBV10-2; CDR3: CASSLGTSSYEQYF; DNA: TGCGCCAGCAGCCTAGGTACTAGCTCCTACGAGCAGTACTTC
J: TRBJ2-3; size: -; D: -; V: TRBV4-1; CDR3: CASSQELRGSTDTQYF; DNA: TGCGCCAGCAGCCAAGAGCTGCGCGGAAGCACAGATACGCAGTATTTT
J: TRBJ2-7; size: -; D: TRBD1; V: TRBV15; CDR3: CATSRGGRGLTYEQYF; DNA: TGTGCCACCAGCAGAGGGGGCAGGGGGCTGACGTACGAGCAGTACTTC
J: TRBJ1-1; size: -; D: -; V: TRBV10-3; CDR3: CAISGSYGGEAFF; DNA: TGTGCCATCAGTGGTTCTTACGGGGGTGAAGCTTTCTTT
J: TRBJ2-1; size: once; D: -; V: TRBV28; CDR3: CASRYVRSSEQFF; DNA: TGTGCCAGCAGATACGTCCGCTCTTCTGAGCAGTTCTTC
J: TRBJ2-2; size: -; D: -; V: TRBV5-1; CDR3: CASSLGFEDTGELFF; DNA: TGCGCCAGCAGCTTGGGCTTCGAGGACACCGGGGAGCTGTTTTTT